Following are 14 T cell receptor beta chains from one sample sequenced in a study of cytomegalovirus exposure and HLA in healthy donors. Using immunoSEQ multiplex PCR, the repertoire was profiled, and TCRdb retains in-frame clones only, with some absent. Among some 84,000 clones listed, approximately 91% were seen once. Sequences were obtained from PBMCs. The receptors here all came from a man aged 25-45 years in good health and CMV-seronegative.

The chain recombines TRBV9 with TRBJ2-1; possible D gene TRBD2, 6 bases. CDR1 is SGDLS and CDR2 is YYNGEE in the germline V gene. Deletions cut 0 bases from V and 8 bases from J, with 12 bases between. The CDR3 has 14 residues. The CDR3 nucleotides read TGTGCCAGCAGCGTAGGGGGGGTAGGCGATGAGCAGTTCTTC. It encodes CASSVGGVGDEQFF.

The chain carries TRBV6-6 and TRBJ2-7; TRBD1 matches 7 bases. Germline assignment: CDR1 MNHNY and CDR2 SVGAGI (reference sequence). This CDR3 spans 15 amino acids. The V segment lost 0 bases and the J segment 2 bases; nucleotides outside the gene matches: 4. Here the CDR3 DNA reads TGTGCCAGCAGTTACTCGGGACAGATTACCTACGAGCAGTACTTC. Amino acid sequence: CASSYSGQITYEQYF.

This clone was seen only a few times. The chain combines TRBV4-1 with TRBJ2-5, with 10 nucleotides matching TRBD2. The germline CDR1 and CDR2 sequences are MGHRA and YSYEKL. This CDR3 comprises 15 residues. Trimming took 1 base from V and 5 from J; bases not matched to a gene: 4. This CDR3 reads CASSQVATSGETQYF. The CDR3 nucleotides are TGCGCCAGCAGCCAAGTGGCGACTAGCGGGGAGACCCAGTACTTC.

The chain employs TRBV28 and TRBJ2-1; D is uncertain. Germline CDR1 reads MDHEN; CDR2 reads SYDVKM. The CDR3 contains 14 residues. With 5 bases removed from V and 9 bases from J, the gap between germline ends came to 17 bases. CDR3 coding DNA: TGTGCCAGCAGTCTCGACTCCCCCGGTAGTGAGCAGTTCTTC. Its translation is CASSLDSPGSEQFF.

The CDR3 loop reads CAWSFGTGRLNTEAFF. The CDR3 DNA sequence: TGTGCCTGGAGTTTTGGGACAGGTAGGCTGAACACTGAAGCTTTCTTT. The chain uses TRBV30 and TRBJ1-1, with 8 bases identical to TRBD1. J was trimmed by 0 bases and V by 2 bases; bases with no gene match: 8. This CDR3 is 16 amino acids long. The germline gives CDR1 GTSNPN, CDR2 SVGIG (reference sequence).

V and J are TRBV19 and TRBJ1-2; 7 nucleotides match TRBD1. The germline CDR1 and CDR2 sequences are LNHDA and SQIVND (reference sequence). This CDR3 contains 12 residues. The J segment lost 7 bases and the V segment lost 5 bases, leaving 4 bases of the junction unmatched. The CDR3 region has the DNA TGTGCCAGTAGTGTCACAGGGGCTGGCTACACCTTC. Translated, it gives CASSVTGAGYTF.

The CDR3 region is CASRMGVGQGETQYF. CDR3 DNA: TGTGCCAGCAGAATGGGTGTGGGACAGGGAGAGACCCAGTACTTC. This chain connects TRBV2 to TRBJ2-5; TRBD1 matches 9 bases. The J segment lost 4 bases and the V segment lost 6 bases, leaving 9 bases of the junction unmatched. Germline CDR1 SNHLY, CDR2 FYNNEI. The CDR3 spans 15 residues.

This chain uses TRBV7-9 with TRBJ1-5; D remains unclear. Germline V gene sequence: CDR1 SEHNR, CDR2 FQNEAQ (reference sequence). Trimming removed 5 bases from V and 10 bases from J, with 15 bases in between. The CDR3 has 13 residues. The CDR3, as DNA: TGTGCCAGCAGCCGAGGCCCTGAGGGCCCCCAGCATTTT. Translating gives CASSRGPEGPQHF.

The chain recombines TRBV13 with TRBJ1-6, with D perhaps TRBD1 (5 bases). The CDR3 loop spans 19 amino acids. V dropped 2 bases and J dropped 2 bases, with 19 bases sitting between them. CDR1 is PRHDT and CDR2 is FYEKMQ in the germline V gene (reference sequence). CDR3 loop: CASSLRGGADIAYNSPLHF. DNA of the CDR3: TGTGCCAGCAGCTTACGTGGTGGGGCAGATATCGCCTATAATTCACCCCTCCACTTT.

V is TRBV7-6 and J is TRBJ2-7; no reliable D call. This CDR3 comprises 12 residues. The germline CDR1 and CDR2 sequences are SGHVS and FNYEAQ. The germline V and J ends were trimmed by 0 bases and 7 bases, with 7 bases remaining between them. CDR3 bases: TGTGCCAGCAGCTTAGCATACGGGGAGCAGTACTTC. Protein: CASSLAYGEQYF.

The chain employs TRBV12-2 and TRBJ2-7; the table's D call of TRBD1 was not tested on the DNA. TRBV12-2 is annotated as a pseudogene. The CDR3 has 16 amino acids. The CDR3 here is CASRQRKPGPNYEQYF. As DNA, the CDR3 is TGTGCAAGTCGCCAAAGGAAGCCAGGCCCTAACTACGAGCAGTACTTC.

The V and J genes are TRBV7-2 and TRBJ2-2, with 8 bases matching TRBD2. With 7 bases clipped from V and 0 bases from J, the junction kept 7 bases outside the gene matches. The CDR3 has 16 amino acids. Germline CDR1 is SGHTA and CDR2 is FQGNSA. The CDR3 protein is CASTLSGGTNTGELFF. CDR3 DNA: TGTGCCAGCACCCTCAGCGGGGGAACGAACACCGGGGAGCTGTTTTTT. The whole variable domain, remainder taken from reference TRBV7-2 and TRBJ2-2, is GAGVSQSPSNKVTEKGKDVELRCDPISGHTALYWYRQSLGQGLEFLIYFQGNSAPDKSGLPSDRFSAERTGGSVSTLTIQRTQQEDSAVYLCASTLSGGTNTGELFFGEGSRLTVL.

The gene calls are TRBV18 and TRBJ1-3; no definite D call. The CDR3 spans 18 residues. Trimming removed 2 bases at V and 0 bases at J, with 17 bases between. Germline V lookup: CDR1 KGHSH, CDR2 LQKENI. The CDR3 DNA reads TGTGCCAGCTCACCAGTGTCAGTGTCCAGTCACTCTGGAAACACCATATATTTT. Protein sequence: CASSPVSVSSHSGNTIYF.

This chain joins TRBV11-2 and TRBJ2-1; 9 nucleotides agree with TRBD2. This CDR3 is 17 amino acids long. V was pared by 6 bases and J by 5 bases, with 14 bases of the junction left unmatched. Looked up from germline, CDR1 is SGHAT and CDR2 is FQNNGV. The CDR3 reads CASREDGGRALDNEQFF. In DNA, the CDR3 is TGTGCCAGCAGAGAGGATGGCGGGAGGGCCCTCGACAATGAGCAGTTCTTC.